The next 26 T cell receptor beta chains were all read from a single sample in a study of graft-versus-host responses after intestinal transplantation. These receptors lack a known antigen. Profiled with immunoSEQ multiplex PCR; TCRdb holds only in-frame clones, not every one. The data show about 120,000 clones, about 95% seen once. The sample in question was unstimulated CD8+ T cells sorted from spleen or lymph node cells, obtained before intestinal transplant. The receptor set was obtained from a human donor who received an intestinal transplant.

V and J are TRBV7-6 and TRBJ2-5; maybe TRBD2 (7 bases). The DNA end favors TRBJ2-7, so the J call may be wrong. This CDR3 spans 18 amino acids. Looked up from germline, CDR1 is SGHVS and CDR2 is FNYEAQ. This CDR3 is CASSAYIRGGEKTYEQYF. The CDR3 DNA follows: TGTGCCAGCAGCGCCTACATTAGGGGGGGAGAGAAAACCTACGAGCAGTACTTC.

The chain recombines TRBV5-6 with TRBJ2-1; the match to TRBD2 covers 7 bases. CDR1 and CDR2 from the germline V gene are SGHDT and YYEEEE. The ends lost 4 bases at V and 5 bases at J; junction bases unmatched: 9. The CDR3 is 15 amino acids. The CDR3 spells CASSIGGLADNEQFF. The CDR3 coding sequence is TGTGCCAGCAGCATTGGTGGGCTAGCGGACAATGAGCAGTTCTTC.

This clone was picked up a small number of times. The chain links TRBV5-6 to TRBJ2-7, with 9 bases aligning to TRBD2. This CDR3 has 14 amino acids. In germline, CDR1 is SGHDT, CDR2 YYEEEE. Trimming removed 2 bases from V and 0 bases from J; junction bases left unmatched: 0. The CDR3 nucleotides are TGTGCCAGCAGCTTTAGCGGGAGCTCCTACGAGCAGTACTTC. Translation: CASSFSGSSYEQYF.

The chain has TRBV9 and TRBJ1-4, with a weak D call TRBD1 (6 bases). Trimming removed 0 bases at V and 8 bases at J, with 14 bases between. The CDR3 runs 15 residues. Looked up from germline, CDR1 is SGDLS and CDR2 is YYNGEE. CDR3: CASSVAGGRPEKLFF. CDR3 coding DNA: TGTGCCAGCAGCGTAGCCGGGGGGCGCCCAGAAAAACTGTTTTTT.

The chain recombines TRBV6-5 with TRBJ2-7; 13 bases map to TRBD2. This CDR3 contains 15 residues. The junction had 3 bases not matched to a gene; V was cut back by 6 bases and J by 1 base. CDR1 MNHEY and CDR2 SVGAGI come from the germline V gene. The CDR3 DNA reads as TGTGCCAGCAGCGAGGGACTAGCGGGATCCTACGAGCAGTACTTC. Translating gives CASSEGLAGSYEQYF.

J is TRBJ2-3 and V is TRBV11-2; TRBD2 matches 7 bases. Germline CDR1 is SGHAT and CDR2 is FQNNGV. V trimming: 9 bases; J trimming: 4 bases; junction bases outside the gene matches: 13. The CDR3 covers 15 residues. CDR3 residues: CASSWRRGSADTQYF. Written as DNA, the CDR3 is TGTGCCAGTTCTTGGCGGCGCGGGAGCGCAGATACGCAGTATTTT.

This clone appeared a few times. The genes are TRBV14 and TRBJ1-2; D remains ambiguous. The CDR3 length is 15 residues. Germline CDR1 and CDR2: SGHDN and FVKESK. V lost 1 base, J lost 6 bases, and 15 bases lay in between. The chain's CDR3 is CASSQVGKGRDGYTF. CDR3 nucleotide sequence: TGTGCCAGCAGCCAAGTGGGGAAGGGCCGGGATGGCTACACCTTC.

J is TRBJ2-7 and V is TRBV15; 9 bases map to TRBD1. CDR3 length: 14 amino acids. With V trimmed by 5 bases and J by 6 bases, 8 bases remained unmatched. Germline assignment: CDR1 LNHNV and CDR2 YYDKDF (reference sequence). The CDR3 is CATSLGQGSGEQYF. The CDR3 DNA follows: TGTGCCACCAGCTTGGGACAGGGTTCGGGCGAGCAGTACTTC.

This sequence joins TRBV28 and TRBJ1-1; 7 nucleotides line up with TRBD1. With 5 bases clipped from V and 1 base from J, the junction kept 10 bases outside the gene matches. The CDR3 extends over 16 amino acids. Germline CDR1 reads MDHEN; CDR2 reads SYDVKM. This CDR3 is CASSLPPGTENTEAFF. The CDR3 nucleotides read TGTGCCAGCAGTCTACCCCCCGGGACAGAGAACACTGAAGCTTTCTTT.

The V call is TRBV5-1, the J call TRBJ2-2; 10 nucleotides agree with TRBD1. CDR1 SGHRS and CDR2 YFSETQ come from the germline V gene. The CDR3 is 14 amino acids. After removal of 4 bases from V and 4 bases from J, the junction contained 1 base not matched to a gene. In DNA, the CDR3 is TGCGCCAGCAGCGGGGACAGGGGCACCGGGGAGCTGTTTTTT. This gives the protein CASSGDRGTGELFF.

Concerning this clone itself: The sample holds other DNA sequences that translate to the same CDR3. This sequence joins TRBV9 and TRBJ2-5, with 7 bases lining up with TRBD2. This CDR3 is built from 16 residues. J was trimmed by 2 bases and V by 1 base; bases with no gene match: 8. From germline, CDR1 is SGDLS and CDR2 YYNGEE. The CDR3 spells CASSVMAGARQETQYF. The CDR3 region has the DNA TGTGCCAGCAGCGTAATGGCGGGAGCTAGGCAAGAGACCCAGTACTTC.

This clone was counted once. The chain is built from TRBV10-3 and TRBJ1-1; no reliable D call. This CDR3 contains 11 residues. Germline CDR1 reads ENHRY; CDR2 reads SYGVKD. Trimming removed 10 bases from V and 2 bases from J, with 8 bases in between. The CDR3 reads CATEGNTEAFF. CDR3 sequence (DNA): TGTGCCACGGAGGGAAACACTGAAGCTTTCTTT.

The chain combines TRBV9 with TRBJ2-1; D gene uncertain. The CDR3 covers 15 residues. Germline CDR1 reads SGDLS; CDR2 reads YYNGEE. V was shortened by 0 bases and J by 2 bases, with 9 bases between the two germline ends. CDR3 loop: CASSVVGSPYNEQFF. The DNA for the CDR3 is TGTGCCAGCAGCGTAGTGGGCTCGCCCTACAATGAGCAGTTCTTC.

The chain uses TRBV4-1 and TRBJ1-1; 9 nucleotides align to TRBD1. J gave up 4 bases and V 1 base, and 13 bases lay outside the gene matches. The V gene's germline CDR1 is MGHRA and CDR2 YSYEKL. The CDR3 is 18 residues long. In nucleotides, the CDR3 is TGCGCCAGCAGCCAAGGTGGGACAGGGAGGAATAGGGGCACTGAAGCTTTCTTT. As protein: CASSQGGTGRNRGTEAFF.

The gene calls are TRBV2 and TRBJ2-3; the match to TRBD1 covers 7 bases. CDR3 size: 15 residues. Germline CDR1 and CDR2: SNHLY and FYNNEI. The CDR3 DNA reads TGTGTCGGCCACAACCGGGACAGCGTCACAGATACGCAGTATTTT. Translating gives CVGHNRDSVTDTQYF.

The V call is TRBV2, the J call TRBJ2-6, with D perhaps TRBD2 (6 bases). This CDR3 has 15 residues. Germline V gene lookup returns CDR1 SNHLY and CDR2 FYNNEI. The germline V and J ends were trimmed by 3 bases and 4 bases, with 10 bases remaining between them. The CDR3 DNA follows: TGTGCCAGCAGTGACCGGGGGTCAGGGGCCAACGTCCTGACTTTC. This sequence encodes CASSDRGSGANVLTF.

The chain carries TRBV28 and TRBJ2-7, with D tentatively TRBD1 (7 bases). V lost 1 base and J lost 0, with 25 bases in between. The CDR3 runs 20 residues. Germline V lookup: CDR1 MDHEN, CDR2 SYDVKM. CDR3 in DNA: TGTGCCAGCAGTTTATATGGTGCGGAGGGGGCGCCGGGAAGCTCCTACGAGCAGTACTTC. This encodes CASSLYGAEGAPGSSYEQYF.

The chain has TRBV27 and TRBJ2-7, with unresolved D. This CDR3 spans 13 amino acids. Per the germline V gene, CDR1 is MNHEY and CDR2 is SMNVEV (reference sequence). The V end lost 6 bases, the J end lost 4 bases, and 13 bases lay between the germline ends. The CDR3 protein is CASSQWDGYEQYF. DNA for the CDR3: TGTGCCAGCAGCCAGTGGGATGGTTACGAGCAGTACTTC.

Points on this clone: Distinct nucleotide sequences in the sample also encode this CDR3. The rearrangement links TRBV14 to TRBJ2-2; TRBD1 aligns across 7 bases. The germline gives CDR1 SGHDN, CDR2 FVKESK. The CDR3 has 15 amino acids. V lost 1 base to trimming and J lost 4 bases; unmatched junction nucleotides: 3. The CDR3 DNA is TGTGCCAGCAGCCAAGTAGGGGGCTTCACCGGGGAGCTGTTTTTT. This gives the protein CASSQVGGFTGELFF.

The gene calls are TRBV7-3 and TRBJ2-5, with D possibly called TRBD1 or TRBD2 (5 bases each). CDR1 is SGHTA, CDR2 FQGTGA, per germline. This CDR3 has 16 residues. V was clipped by 1 base and J by 5 bases, with 17 bases between them. CDR3 DNA: TGTGCCAGCAGCTTAAGGCCGCCCAGGGACGGGGAGACCCAGTACTTC. Translated, it gives CASSLRPPRDGETQYF.

The gene calls are TRBV6-1 and TRBJ2-5; 10 bases map to TRBD2. The tail of the sequence fits TRBJ2-7 better, so the J call may be wrong. From germline, CDR1 is MNHNS and CDR2 SASEGT. The CDR3 sequence is 15 residues long. DNA for the CDR3: TGTGCCAGCAGTGAATTAATAGCGGGAGGCTACGAGCAGTACTTC. Translated, it gives CASSELIAGGYEQYF.

A word on this clone: Other DNA sequences in the sample encode the same CDR3. CDR3 sequence (DNA): TGTGCCAGCAGTTTATCCAACACCGGGGAGCTGTTTTTT. As protein: CASSLSNTGELFF. The chain has TRBV27 and TRBJ2-2; D unclear. V was clipped by 0 bases and J by 2 bases, with 1 base between them. This CDR3 region has 13 residues. Germline V gives CDR1 MNHEY, CDR2 SMNVEV (reference sequence).

This chain joins TRBV18 and TRBJ2-3, with TRBD1 as a possible D gene (5 bases). V gave up 0 bases and J gave up 0 bases, with 13 bases separating them. Germline loops: CDR1 KGHSH, CDR2 LQKENI. The CDR3 runs 17 residues. CDR3 in amino acids: CASSPPRASISTDTQYF. The CDR3 coding sequence is TGTGCCAGCTCACCACCCAGGGCGTCGATTAGCACAGATACGCAGTATTTT.

V is TRBV7-2 and J is TRBJ2-7, with 7 bases fitting TRBD1. CDR3 length: 16 residues. In germline, CDR1 is SGHTA, CDR2 FQGNSA. V lost 8 bases, J lost 4 bases, and 17 bases stayed unmatched. Here the CDR3 DNA reads TGTGCCAGCCCAGGCCCAGTTACAGGGGCCCCTTACGAGCAGTACTTC. It is translated as CASPGPVTGAPYEQYF.

The chain combines TRBV27 with TRBJ2-7; D is unresolved. The CDR3 is 12 amino acids. The germline V gene has CDR1 MNHEY and CDR2 SMNVEV (reference sequence). Trimming took 5 bases from V and 6 from J, leaving 11 bases between them. The CDR3 DNA reads TGTGCCAGCAGTCCGAGTCCATCCGAGCAGTACTTC. It encodes CASSPSPSEQYF.

The CDR3 DNA reads TGCGCCAGCAGCTTGGGGTTGGGGTACGAGCAGTACTTC. Its protein product is CASSLGLGYEQYF. The V and J genes are TRBV5-1 and TRBJ2-7; D not resolved. This CDR3 contains 13 residues. Germline CDR1 is SGHRS and CDR2 is YFSETQ. Trimming removed 0 bases at V and 4 bases at J, with 8 bases between. The full variable domain, completed using reference TRBV5-1 and TRBJ2-7, is KAGVTQTPRYLIKTRGQQVTLSCSPISGHRSVSWYQQTPGQGLQFLFEYFSETQRNKGNFPGRFSGRQFSNSRSEMNVSTLELGDSALYLCASSLGLGYEQYFGPGTRLTVT.